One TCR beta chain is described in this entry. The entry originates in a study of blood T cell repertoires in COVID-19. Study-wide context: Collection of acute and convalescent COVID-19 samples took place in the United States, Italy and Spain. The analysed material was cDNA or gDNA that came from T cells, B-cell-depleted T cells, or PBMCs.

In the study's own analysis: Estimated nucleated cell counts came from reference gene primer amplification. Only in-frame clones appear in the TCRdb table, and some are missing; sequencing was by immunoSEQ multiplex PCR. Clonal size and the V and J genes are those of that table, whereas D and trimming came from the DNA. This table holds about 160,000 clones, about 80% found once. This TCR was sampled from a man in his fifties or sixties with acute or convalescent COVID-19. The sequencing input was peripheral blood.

CDR3 region: CASSPRAVQARPQHF. In DNA form, the CDR3 reads TGTGCCAGTAGTCCGCGGGCAGTCCAGGCGCGGCCCCAGCATTTT. The rearrangement uses TRBV19 and TRBJ1-5; D unclear. V was pared by 5 bases and J by 9 bases, with 20 bases between. CDR1 LNHDA and CDR2 SQIVND come from the germline V gene (reference sequence). The CDR3 is made up of 15 amino acids.